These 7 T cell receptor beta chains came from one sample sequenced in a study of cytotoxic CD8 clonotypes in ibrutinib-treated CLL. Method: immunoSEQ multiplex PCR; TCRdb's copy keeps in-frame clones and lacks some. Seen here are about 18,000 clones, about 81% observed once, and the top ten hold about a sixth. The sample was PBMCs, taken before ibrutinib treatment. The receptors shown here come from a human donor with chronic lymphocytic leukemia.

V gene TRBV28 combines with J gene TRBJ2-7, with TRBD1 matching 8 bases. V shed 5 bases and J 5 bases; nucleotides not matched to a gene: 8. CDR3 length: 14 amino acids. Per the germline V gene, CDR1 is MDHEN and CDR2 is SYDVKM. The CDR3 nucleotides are TGTGCCAGCAGTCCCGGACAGGGTAGGAACGAGCAGTACTTC. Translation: CASSPGQGRNEQYF.

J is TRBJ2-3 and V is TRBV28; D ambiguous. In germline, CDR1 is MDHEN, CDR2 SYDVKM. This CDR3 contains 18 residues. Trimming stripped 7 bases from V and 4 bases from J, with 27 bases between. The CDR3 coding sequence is TGTGCCAGCATACGATTGTCAGTTCGGTCCGGGTCCTCAGATACGCAGTATTTT. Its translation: CASIRLSVRSGSSDTQYF. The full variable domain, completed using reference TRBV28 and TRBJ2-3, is DVKVTQSSRYLVKRTGEKVFLECVQDMDHENMFWYRQDPGLGLRLIYFSYDVKMKEKGDIPEGYSVSREKKERFSLILESASTNQTSMYLCASIRLSVRSGSSDTQYFGPGTRLTVL.

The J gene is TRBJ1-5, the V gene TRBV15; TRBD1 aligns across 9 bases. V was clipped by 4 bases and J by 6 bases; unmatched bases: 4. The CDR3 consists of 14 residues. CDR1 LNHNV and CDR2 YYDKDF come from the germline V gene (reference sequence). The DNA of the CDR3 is TGTGCCACCAGCACCGGACAGGGGATTCAGCCCCAGCATTTT. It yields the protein CATSTGQGIQPQHF.

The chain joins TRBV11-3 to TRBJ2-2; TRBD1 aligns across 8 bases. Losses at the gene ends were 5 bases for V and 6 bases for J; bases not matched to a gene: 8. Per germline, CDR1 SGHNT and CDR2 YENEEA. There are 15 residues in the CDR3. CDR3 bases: TGTGCCAGCAGCACTCGCGGACAGGGAGCCGGGGAGCTGTTTTTT. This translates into CASSTRGQGAGELFF.

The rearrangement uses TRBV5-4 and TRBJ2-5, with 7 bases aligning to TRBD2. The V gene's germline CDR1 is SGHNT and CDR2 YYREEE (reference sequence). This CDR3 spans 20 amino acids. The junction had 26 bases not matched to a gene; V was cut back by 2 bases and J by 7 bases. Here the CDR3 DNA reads TGTGCCAGCAGCTTTCTGGCCCTCAAGGTGGTGGGCCCCATAGCGGGGACCCAGTACTTC. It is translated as CASSFLALKVVGPIAGTQYF. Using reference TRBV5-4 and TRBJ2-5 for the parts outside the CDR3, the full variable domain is ETGVTQSPTHLIKTRGQQVTLRCSSQSGHNTVSWYQQALGQGPQFIFQYYREEENGRGNFPPRFSGLQFPNYSSELNVNALELDDSALYLCASSFLALKVVGPIAGTQYFGPGTRLLVL.

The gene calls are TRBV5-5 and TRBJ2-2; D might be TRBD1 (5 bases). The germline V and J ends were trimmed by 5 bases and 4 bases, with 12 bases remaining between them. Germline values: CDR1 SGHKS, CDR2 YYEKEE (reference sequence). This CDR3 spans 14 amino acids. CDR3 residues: CASRGQVGTGELFF. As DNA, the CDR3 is TGTGCCAGCAGGGGGCAGGTCGGCACCGGGGAGCTGTTTTTT.

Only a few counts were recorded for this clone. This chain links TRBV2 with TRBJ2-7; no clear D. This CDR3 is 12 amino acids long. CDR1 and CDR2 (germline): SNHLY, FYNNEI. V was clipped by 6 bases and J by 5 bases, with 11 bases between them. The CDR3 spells CASRLEVNEQYF. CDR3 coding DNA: TGTGCCAGCAGACTTGAGGTTAACGAGCAGTACTTC.